The TCR beta chain under discussion was sequenced for a study of T-cell reconstitution after alpha-beta-depleted transplantation in children. Study-level findings and limits: One year after transplant, T-cell counts and diversity came mostly from newly produced T cells. Roughly two months post-transplant, alpha-beta T cells reportedly originated from several hundred graft clones that had expanded.

This clonotype was picked up many times. Its antigen is not identified. Trimming removed 0 bases from V and 10 bases from J, with 7 bases in between. In germline, CDR1 is SQVTM, CDR2 ANQGSEA. The CDR3 length is 11 residues. A TCRbeta library incorporating unique molecular identifiers was prepared. TCRdb re-derived calls from the PCR reads in MiXCR, one entry per CDR3 protein. The sample lists 480,000 or so distinct CDR3 sequences, over 9.5% seen once, with approximately 2% in the top ten. The sequences come from PBMCs, collected before TCRalphabeta/CD19-depleted stem cell transplant. This clonotype originated in a child aged 2-15 years with inherited bone marrow failure, due to receive a stem cell transplant. The chain recombines TRBV29-1 with TRBJ2-1, with D unresolved. CDR3 sequence reads: CSVEEFGEQFF. CDR3 DNA: TGCAGCGTTGAAGAGTTTGGCGAGCAGTTCTTC.